The rows below give T cell receptor beta chains drawn from one sample of a study of response to subunit inactivated influenza vaccine. From the RT-PCR reads, TCRdb called clonotypes with MiXCR, one entry per CDR3 protein. The sample lists about 520,000 distinct CDR3 sequences; around 25% were seen once. Sequences were derived from CD4+ T cells sorted from PBMCs, sampled about 5 days after vaccination. These receptors were obtained from a man aged 50 to 60 who received an inactivated influenza vaccine. Both conserved end residues are part of each CDR3. The D gene is left open where the match is weak. Size is stated for part of the rows, as once, few or many counts, or as a class when the clone is expanded.

16	-	TRBV12-3/TRBV12-4	TRBD2	TRBJ2-1	TGTGCCAGCAGTTTTCGGGCGACTAGCGGCCACAATGAGCAGTTCTTC	CASSFRATSGHNEQFF
13	few	TRBV5-1	-	TRBJ2-1	TGCGCCAGCAGCCGCGGGGTCTACAATGAGCAGTTCTTC	CASSRGVYNEQFF
16	-	TRBV18	-	TRBJ2-3	TGTGCCAGCTCACCACGGGGGACGGGGGCCGGGGATACGCAGTATTTT	CASSPRGTGAGDTQYF
16	once	TRBV11-3	TRBD1	TRBJ2-4	TGTGCCAGCAGCCGGGCTACTGGACAGGGCCAAAACATTCAGTACTTC	CASSRATGQGQNIQYF
13	once	TRBV7-2	-	TRBJ2-7	TGTGCCAGCAGCGAACCAAGCTCCTACGAGCAGTACTTC	CASSEPSSYEQYF
13	-	TRBV28	-	TRBJ2-2	TGTGCCAGCAGGCCAGGGTACACCGGGGAGCTGTTTTTT	CASRPGYTGELFF
17	-	TRBV2	-	TRBJ2-2	TGTGCCAGCAGTGAATACCGCTCAAACAGGGAAAACGGGGAGCTGTTTTTT	CASSEYRSNRENGELFF
11	-	TRBV3-1	-	TRBJ2-5	TGTGCCAGCAGCCAAGAGTGGACCCGGTACTTC	CASSQEWTRYF
16	few	TRBV5-1	-	TRBJ2-1	TGCGCCAGCAGCTTGATACTTCAGGGTACCTACAATGAGCAGTTCTTC	CASSLILQGTYNEQFF
17	-	TRBV10-3	TRBD2	TRBJ2-5	TGTGCCATCAGTGAGTCAGCTAGCGGGGGGGCCAGAGAGACCCAGTACTTC	CAISESASGGARETQYF
16	-	TRBV4-3	TRBD2	TRBJ2-7	TGCGCCAGCAGCCAGGAACCGGGACTAGCGGGCTACGAGCAGTACTTC	CASSQEPGLAGYEQYF
16	-	TRBV6-2/TRBV6-3	TRBD2	TRBJ2-5	TGTGCCAGCAGTTACACGGCGGGGGGATCGACGGAGACCCAGTACTTC	CASSYTAGGSTETQYF
13	-	TRBV18	-	TRBJ2-7	TGTGCCAGCTCACCACGGCCGGTCTACGAGCAGTACTTC	CASSPRPVYEQYF
14	few	TRBV11-2	-	TRBJ1-2	TGTGCCAGCAGCAGGCGACAAATTCATTATGGCTACACCTTC	CASSRRQIHYGYTF
15	few	TRBV7-2	-	TRBJ2-3	TGTGCCAGCAGCTACTTAATATTGGGCACAGATACGCAGTATTTT	CASSYLILGTDTQYF
18	few	TRBV6-5	TRBD2	TRBJ2-1	TGTGCCAGCAGTTACTCGGGTAACGGACTAGCGGGAGAGAATGAGCAGTTCTTC	CASSYSGNGLAGENEQFF
16	-	TRBV4-3	TRBD2	TRBJ2-5	TGCGCCAGCAGCCAAGAATTGACTAGCCGGTTCGAGACCCAGTACTTC	CASSQELTSRFETQYF
15	few	TRBV10-3	TRBD1	TRBJ1-1	TGTGCCATCAGTGAACGAGGGGGCGTGAACACTGAAGCTTTCTTT	CAISERGGVNTEAFF
16	-	TRBV5-1	TRBD1	TRBJ2-7	TGCGCCAGCAGCTTGGGGGGCCACAGGGGGCCCTACGAGCAGTACTTC	CASSLGGHRGPYEQYF
13	few	TRBV29-1	-	TRBJ2-1	TGCAGCGTTGATTTGCGGGGCTACAATGAGCAGTTCTTC	CSVDLRGYNEQFF
15	few	TRBV14	TRBD2	TRBJ2-1	TGTGCCAGCAGCCCGGGACTAGCGACGAGGCATGAGCAGTTCTTC	CASSPGLATRHEQFF
10	-	TRBV20-1	-	TRBJ2-3	TGCAGTGCTAGGGCAGATACGCAGTATTTT	CSARADTQYF
15	-	TRBV7-2	TRBD1	TRBJ1-4	TGTGCCAGCAGCTCACGGACAGGGGGCGATGAAAAACTGTTTTTT	CASSSRTGGDEKLFF
16	-	TRBV6-1	TRBD2	TRBJ2-2	TGTGCCAGCAGATCCCCCGGGACTAGCGGGCCCTCGGAGCTGTTTTTT	CASRSPGTSGPSELFF
16	few	TRBV7-2	-	TRBJ2-1	TGTGCCAGCAGCTCTCAAATGGGGTTCGCCTACAATGAGCAGTTCTTC	CASSSQMGFAYNEQFF
13	few	TRBV2	-	TRBJ1-2	TGTGCCAGCAGCATTACAGAGAACTATGGCTACACCTTC	CASSITENYGYTF
14	many	TRBV20-1	TRBD2	TRBJ2-1	TGCAGTGCTAGCGGGGGGACTAGCATAAATGAGCAGTTCTTC	CSASGGTSINEQFF
13	-	TRBV12-3/TRBV12-4	-	TRBJ2-5	TGTGCCAGCAGACCTGGGGGCGCGGAGACCCAGTACTTC	CASRPGGAETQYF
14	-	TRBV7-3	-	TRBJ2-2	TGTGCCAGCAGCTTCGTAAGCAACACCGGGGAGCTGTTTTTT	CASSFVSNTGELFF
13	-	TRBV5-4	-	TRBJ1-4	TGTGCCAGCAGCCTTGTCACGGGTGAAAAACTGTTTTTT	CASSLVTGEKLFF